The 8 T cell receptor beta chains below were found in one sample sequenced in a study of shared clonotypes between healthy human individuals. The data were produced by immunoSEQ multiplex PCR, yet TCRdb's version contains in-frame clones alone and is incomplete. This sample has under 700,000 clones, with about 95% found just once. It was CD45RO-negative cells, positively selected for CCR7, that made up naive CD8 cells, with terminally differentiated effector memory CD45RA+ cells excluded. The source material was naive CD8+ T cells sorted from blood. Every receptor here comes from a woman aged 25 to 45 in good health.

This clone was seen a few times. The same CDR3 arises from other DNA sequences in this sample as well. The chain uses TRBV19 and TRBJ1-2; a possible D gene is TRBD1 (6 bases). There are 13 residues in the CDR3. V was clipped by 5 bases and J by 2 bases, with 9 bases between them. Germline values: CDR1 LNHDA, CDR2 SQIVND (reference sequence). The CDR3 DNA follows: TGTGCCAGTAGTCCCGGGACAAACTATGGCTACACCTTC. Residues: CASSPGTNYGYTF.

The genes are TRBV5-6 and TRBJ2-5; D not certain. V was clipped by 4 bases and J by 5 bases, with 9 bases between them. The CDR3 runs to 12 residues. In germline, CDR1 is SGHDT, CDR2 YYEEEE. The CDR3 sequence is CASSLPVETQYF. The CDR3 region has the DNA TGTGCCAGCAGCCTTCCCGTCGAGACCCAGTACTTC.

In the case of this clone: At one end, the junction sequence differs from germline, possibly due to a read error. The chain employs TRBV19 and TRBJ2-7; D is perhaps TRBD2 (5 bases). Germline-derived CDR1 and CDR2 are LNHDA and SQIVND (reference sequence). The CDR3 is 12 amino acids. The CDR3: CASSIEGYEQYF. In DNA, the CDR3 is TGTGCCAGTAGCATAGAGGGATACGAGCAGTACTTC.

This clone appeared a single time. The chain couples TRBV14 to TRBJ1-1; weak D call: TRBD1 (6 bases). Trimming shortened V by 2 bases and J by 6 bases, and 16 bases separated the two germline ends. The CDR3 covers 15 residues. CDR1 and CDR2 (germline): SGHDN, FVKESK. Here the CDR3 DNA reads TGTGCCAGCAGCCAAAACAGGGAGGGCGGCCCTGAAGCTTTCTTT. This translates into CASSQNREGGPEAFF.

This clone was picked up one time. This chain links TRBV13 with TRBJ2-3; weak D call: TRBD2 (5 bases). Germline V gene data show CDR1 as PRHDT and CDR2 as FYEKMQ (reference sequence). Trimming cost V 4 bases and J 2 bases, with 22 bases left between them. The CDR3 totals 18 residues. The CDR3: CASSSQSDGEIITDTQYF. The CDR3, as DNA: TGTGCCAGCAGCTCCCAAAGCGACGGGGAGATTATCACAGATACGCAGTATTTT.

The chain joins TRBV11-1 to TRBJ1-6, with no clear D. Germline CDR1 reads SGHAT; CDR2 reads FQDESV (reference sequence). This CDR3 contains 14 residues. Trimming removed 3 bases at V and 6 bases at J, with 9 bases between. The CDR3 is CASSLRSLNSPLHF. The CDR3, as DNA: TGTGCCAGCAGCTTGCGTTCTCTTAATTCACCCCTCCACTTT. The full variable domain, in which reference TRBV11-1 and TRBJ1-6 provide the parts outside the CDR3, is EAEVAQSPRYKITEKSQAVAFWCDPISGHATLYWYRQILGQGPELLVQFQDESVVDDSQLPKDRFSAERLKGVDSTLKIQPAELGDSAMYLCASSLRSLNSPLHFGNGTRLTVT.

The rearrangement links TRBV13 to TRBJ2-1; 7 bases map to TRBD2. CDR1 and CDR2 from the germline V gene are PRHDT and FYEKMQ (reference sequence). J was trimmed by 6 bases and V by 1 base; bases with no gene match: 3. CDR3 length equals 14 residues. The CDR3 spells CASSLELAFNEQFF. In DNA, the CDR3 is TGTGCCAGCAGCTTAGAACTAGCGTTCAATGAGCAGTTCTTC.

The CDR3 reads CASSLASLGTGRTEAFF. In DNA form, the CDR3 reads TGCGCCAGCAGCTTGGCCAGTTTAGGCACAGGGAGGACTGAAGCTTTCTTT. J is TRBJ1-1 and V is TRBV5-1; a possible D gene is TRBD1 (6 bases). Germline V CDR1 and CDR2: SGHRS, YFSETQ. The CDR3 is made up of 17 amino acids. V was trimmed by 0 bases and J by 5 bases, leaving 20 bases between them.